A selection of T cell receptor beta chains follows, all from one sample in a study of cytomegalovirus exposure and HLA in healthy donors. Repertoires were generated with immunoSEQ multiplex PCR, while TCRdb's copy carries only in-frame clones and drops some. This sample has under 150,000 clones, with about 88% found just once. The sequenced sample was PBMCs. The receptors come from a young man in good health and CMV-seropositive. Each CDR3 is given with its conserved first and last residue. Each record gives: V gene, CDR3 protein.

v_call: TRBV7-8
cdr3_aa: CASSLDSNEKLFF

v_call: TRBV19
cdr3_aa: CASSIGVQKYNEQFF

v_call: TRBV19
cdr3_aa: CASRTSGGSYNEQFF

v_call: TRBV18
cdr3_aa: CASSLGLAAYNEQFF

v_call: TRBV10-1
cdr3_aa: CASSARLEGGNTEAFF

v_call: TRBV5-4
cdr3_aa: CASRVGGQGPYEQYF

v_call: TRBV9
cdr3_aa: CASSVGQGIYEQYF

v_call: TRBV27
cdr3_aa: CASSPQVPSYGYTF

v_call: TRBV2
cdr3_aa: CASSVLGSGGLMDTQYF

v_call: TRBV5-1
cdr3_aa: CASSLGPNGNEQFF

v_call: TRBV6-5
cdr3_aa: CASTQGESQPQHF

v_call: TRBV6-1
cdr3_aa: CASRGQGRVNEQFF

v_call: TRBV2
cdr3_aa: CASSVGENQPQHF

v_call: TRBV9
cdr3_aa: CASSVAGGGTDTQYF

v_call: TRBV14
cdr3_aa: CASRPHLGGRTGELFF

v_call: TRBV7-2
cdr3_aa: CASSFGVGYGYTF

v_call: TRBV18
cdr3_aa: CASSPRGRGNTGELFF

v_call: TRBV18
cdr3_aa: CASSPENRGRSLGGYTF

v_call: TRBV18
cdr3_aa: CASSPYRGLGNTIYF

v_call: TRBV15
cdr3_aa: CATSSNREEKLFF

v_call: TRBV13
cdr3_aa: CASSLWKGSRISYEQYF

v_call: TRBV10-3
cdr3_aa: CAISQTGASNQPQHF

v_call: TRBV5-1
cdr3_aa: CASSPRGQGSYNEQFF

v_call: TRBV2
cdr3_aa: CASRGGPQPQHF

v_call: TRBV5-6
cdr3_aa: CASSLWAGNTEAFF

v_call: TRBV5-1
cdr3_aa: CASSLPAPGGGEQYF

v_call: TRBV9
cdr3_aa: CASSVDEPSYNEQFF

v_call: TRBV2
cdr3_aa: CASQLQAANTEAFF

v_call: TRBV29-1
cdr3_aa: CSAVPRPAGTQYF

v_call: TRBV7-9
cdr3_aa: CASSNQQGASPLHF

v_call: TRBV18
cdr3_aa: CASSSTLGGAITDTQYF

v_call: TRBV27
cdr3_aa: CASSFRRAAGANVLTF

v_call: TRBV30
cdr3_aa: CAWSGGNSGNTIYF

v_call: TRBV7-2
cdr3_aa: CASSLTRWTSGGRTDTQYF

v_call: TRBV18
cdr3_aa: CASSSDRNNQPQHF

v_call: TRBV27
cdr3_aa: CASSWAAGGASDTQYF

v_call: TRBV5-6
cdr3_aa: CASSLGSTNTEAFF

v_call: TRBV4-1
cdr3_aa: CASSHPTGMNTEAFF

v_call: TRBV7-3
cdr3_aa: CASSLGAGPYEQYF

v_call: TRBV19
cdr3_aa: CASRDRDSEKLFF

v_call: TRBV5-1
cdr3_aa: CASSPPAIYNEQFF

v_call: TRBV25-1
cdr3_aa: CASSLSGLTEAFF

v_call: TRBV7-9
cdr3_aa: CASSLGPTRTYNEQFF

v_call: TRBV10-3
cdr3_aa: CAIRLQAVTGELFF

v_call: TRBV5-4
cdr3_aa: CASSPPPYGQQKAFF

v_call: TRBV6-5
cdr3_aa: CASSYSVGASTDTQYF

v_call: TRBV9
cdr3_aa: CAGILAFIYEQYF

v_call: TRBV1
cdr3_aa: CTSSQEGGQEYGTDTQYF

v_call: TRBV7-9
cdr3_aa: CASSLSLVEVEQFF

v_call: TRBV25-1
cdr3_aa: CASSDRQGALLNTEAFF

v_call: TRBV6-1
cdr3_aa: CASSNLGARETQYF

v_call: TRBV28
cdr3_aa: CASKVLGGNQPQHF

v_call: TRBV7-9
cdr3_aa: CASSFSGTGNQPQHF

v_call: TRBV6-6
cdr3_aa: CASSETRPRNYGYTF

v_call: TRBV18
cdr3_aa: CASSPATGDREQYF

v_call: TRBV9
cdr3_aa: CASSTPRGEQFF

v_call: TRBV4-2
cdr3_aa: CASSPSPRGAYEQYF

v_call: TRBV29-1
cdr3_aa: CSVEDLSLTNEQFF